Each of the 21 T cell receptor beta chains below was sequenced from the same sample in a study of blood T cell repertoires in COVID-19. Sequencing was performed with immunoSEQ multiplex PCR; in TCRdb, only in-frame clones are kept and a portion is missing. The sample has about 62,000 clones, roughly 88% seen once. The source material was peripheral blood. All receptors derive from a woman of 80 years or more with acute or convalescent COVID-19.

J is TRBJ1-2 and V is TRBV7-8; no reliable D call. Germline V CDR1 and CDR2: SGHVS, FQNEAQ. CDR3 length: 13 amino acids. V was pared by 5 bases and J by 8 bases, with 15 bases between. The CDR3 bases are TGTGCCAGCAGCCCCAACCTCGCGGGCGGCTACACCTTC. It encodes CASSPNLAGGYTF.

This clone was observed a handful of times. The V gene is TRBV12-5, the J gene TRBJ1-5; D unresolved. CDR1 LGHNT and CDR2 FRNRAP come from the germline V gene. Between the trimmed V and J ends, which lost 7 bases and 5 bases, there was a span of 15 bases. This CDR3 has 14 amino acids. CDR3 loop: CASAKYRFDQPQHF. CDR3 DNA sequence: TGTGCTAGTGCCAAGTACAGATTTGATCAGCCCCAGCATTTT.

V and J are TRBV6-2 or TRBV6-3 and TRBJ1-1; TRBD1 agrees at 7 bases. This CDR3 is built from 11 residues. The germline V gene encodes CDR1 MNHEY and CDR2 SVGEGT. The V segment lost 5 bases and the J segment 10 bases; nucleotides outside the gene matches: 4. This CDR3 is CASSTGAGAFF. The CDR3, as DNA: TGTGCCAGCAGTACAGGGGCGGGAGCTTTCTTT.

This clone was seen a single time. V usage is TRBV6-6 and J usage is TRBJ1-1, with D maybe TRBD1 (5 bases). V dropped 2 bases and J dropped 6 bases, with 10 bases sitting between them. Germline lookup yields CDR1 MNHNY and CDR2 SVGAGI (reference sequence). This CDR3 is built from 13 residues. CDR3 sequence reads: CASSYGQGSEAFF. CDR3 nucleotide sequence: TGTGCCAGCAGTTACGGTCAGGGTTCTGAAGCTTTCTTT.

The V gene is TRBV2, the J gene TRBJ1-5; D is ambiguous. CDR1 and CDR2 (germline): SNHLY, FYNNEI. V was cut by 1 base and J by 4 bases, with 8 bases left in between. The CDR3 spans 14 residues. The CDR3 bases are TGTGCCAGCAGTGAAGGGCAGAAGAATCAGCCCCAGCATTTT. Translating it yields CASSEGQKNQPQHF.

The rearrangement uses TRBV27 and TRBJ1-5; maybe TRBD1 (5 bases). CDR3 length equals 13 residues. Germline loops: CDR1 MNHEY, CDR2 SMNVEV (reference sequence). Trimming stripped 6 bases from V and 5 bases from J, with 11 bases between. CDR3 loop: CASSRQTDQPQHF. Here the CDR3 DNA reads TGTGCCAGCAGCCGACAGACCGATCAGCCCCAGCATTTT.

The chain links TRBV11-2 to TRBJ2-7; D gene uncertain. CDR3 length: 13 amino acids. Per germline, CDR1 SGHAT and CDR2 FQNNGV. Trimming took off 4 bases at V and 3 bases at J, with 10 bases between the two ends. The CDR3 sequence is CASSSLRGYEQYF. CDR3 in DNA: TGTGCCAGCAGCTCACTTAGAGGCTACGAGCAGTACTTC.

V and J are TRBV5-1 and TRBJ2-5, with a possible D match to TRBD1 (5 bases). Germline CDR1 SGHRS, CDR2 YFSETQ. The CDR3 covers 14 residues. V lost 0 bases to trimming and J lost 3 bases, with 9 bases between them. For the CDR3, the DNA is TGCGCCAGCAGCTTGGTTCCAGGGAAAGAGACCCAGTACTTC. Encoded protein: CASSLVPGKETQYF.

J is TRBJ1-4 and V is TRBV19, with D perhaps matching TRBD1 (5 bases). Germline loops: CDR1 LNHDA, CDR2 SQIVND (reference sequence). Trimming took 3 bases from V and 8 from J, leaving 13 bases between them. This CDR3 comprises 14 residues. DNA of the CDR3: TGTGCCAGTAGTATCGGGCCAGGGCCGGAAAAACTGTTTTTT. It encodes CASSIGPGPEKLFF.

V usage is TRBV2 and J usage is TRBJ2-3; TRBD2 matches at 9 bases. J was trimmed by 6 bases and V by 4 bases; bases with no gene match: 5. CDR1 and CDR2 (germline): SNHLY, FYNNEI. The CDR3 covers 14 residues. The CDR3, as DNA: TGTGCCAGCAGTGCCGGGACTAGCTCGGATACGCAGTATTTT. It specifies CASSAGTSSDTQYF.

The chain recombines TRBV6-5 with TRBJ1-1; D remains ambiguous. Between the trimmed V and J ends, which lost 2 bases and 3 bases, there was a span of 13 bases. Germline CDR1 is MNHEY and CDR2 is SVGAGI. This CDR3 is 15 amino acids long. The CDR3 spells CASSYNFWQDTEAFF. CDR3 nucleotides: TGTGCCAGCAGTTACAATTTTTGGCAGGACACTGAAGCTTTCTTT.

The V gene is TRBV5-4, the J gene TRBJ1-4; 8 bases align to TRBD1. The CDR3 covers 14 residues. Trimming cost V 4 bases and J 7 bases; bases outside gene matches: 6. Germline V gene sequence: CDR1 SGHNT, CDR2 YYREEE (reference sequence). The CDR3 sequence is CASSPQGDFEKLFF. The CDR3 DNA reads as TGTGCCAGCAGCCCACAGGGGGATTTTGAAAAACTGTTTTTT.

In this sample, this clone turned up a few times. The V gene is TRBV5-4, the J gene TRBJ2-1; the D gene is possibly TRBD2 (6 bases). Trimming took 7 bases from V and 0 from J, leaving 20 bases between them. This CDR3 has 17 amino acids. The germline CDR1 and CDR2 sequences are SGHNT and YYREEE (reference sequence). CDR3 amino acids: CASRERLDTFSYNEQFF. DNA for the CDR3: TGTGCCAGCCGGGAAAGACTAGACACTTTCTCCTACAATGAGCAGTTCTTC. Filled out from reference TRBV5-4 and TRBJ2-1, the complete variable domain reads ETGVTQSPTHLIKTRGQQVTLRCSSQSGHNTVSWYQQALGQGPQFIFQYYREEENGRGNFPPRFSGLQFPNYSSELNVNALELDDSALYLCASRERLDTFSYNEQFFGPGTRLTVL.

The chain is built from TRBV6-5 and TRBJ1-2; unclear D gene. This CDR3 comprises 12 residues. V lost 6 bases to trimming and J lost 4 bases, with 9 bases between them. CDR1 MNHEY and CDR2 SVGAGI come from the germline V gene. DNA for the CDR3: TGTGCCAGCAGCGTTACTGGCTATGGCTACACCTTC. This sequence encodes CASSVTGYGYTF.

V is TRBV28 and J is TRBJ2-5, with 9 bases matching TRBD2. The CDR3 contains 14 residues. From germline, CDR1 is MDHEN and CDR2 SYDVKM. J lost 5 bases, V lost 7 bases, and 8 bases had no gene match. The CDR3 region is CASNRGRAWETQYF. As DNA, the CDR3 is TGTGCCAGCAATCGCGGGAGGGCCTGGGAGACCCAGTACTTC.

The V call is TRBV6-4, the J call TRBJ2-2; D ambiguous. Trimming removed 4 bases from V and 4 bases from J, with 10 bases in between. This CDR3 is 14 amino acids long. Germline loops: CDR1 MRHNA, CDR2 SNTAGT. CDR3 sequence reads: CASSVHSLTGELFF. In nucleotides, the CDR3 is TGTGCCAGCAGTGTTCACAGTCTCACCGGGGAGCTGTTTTTT.

This clone was detected once. This chain uses TRBV9 with TRBJ2-7; 10 nucleotides agree with TRBD2. The CDR3 consists of 15 residues. Germline CDR1 reads SGDLS; CDR2 reads YYNGEE. Trimming removed 0 bases from V and 2 bases from J; junction bases left unmatched: 2. The CDR3 sequence: CASSVDLAGAYEQYF. CDR3 nucleotide sequence: TGTGCCAGCAGCGTAGACCTAGCGGGAGCCTACGAGCAGTACTTC.

The chain recombines TRBV7-3 with TRBJ1-2, with 8 bases lining up with TRBD1. The junction had 0 bases not matched to a gene; V was cut back by 2 bases and J by 4 bases. The CDR3 extends over 13 amino acids. Germline loops: CDR1 SGHTA, CDR2 FQGTGA. CDR3 bases: TGTGCCAGCAGCTTAGACAGGGGCTATGGCTACACCTTC. Translated, it gives CASSLDRGYGYTF.

This sequence joins TRBV6-5 and TRBJ1-2; D unresolved. Trimming left V 0 bases short and J 8 bases short, with 10 bases between. This CDR3 is 13 amino acids long. The germline V gene encodes CDR1 MNHEY and CDR2 SVGAGI. For the CDR3, the DNA is TGTGCCAGCAGTTACTCGAGAGGGAACGGCTACACCTTC. This gives the protein CASSYSRGNGYTF.

The chain couples TRBV5-4 to TRBJ2-3; D perhaps matches TRBD1 (6 bases). The CDR3 has 17 amino acids. The V end was cut by 1 base, the J end by 3 bases, with 18 bases between. CDR1 is SGHNT, CDR2 YYREEE, per germline (reference sequence). The CDR3, as DNA: TGTGCCAGCAGCTTGAGAACAGGGATGGGCAGGACAGATACGCAGTATTTT. This sequence encodes CASSLRTGMGRTDTQYF.

The chain couples TRBV5-1 to TRBJ2-7; D ambiguous. There are 15 residues in the CDR3. V lost 3 bases and J 0 bases, leaving 13 bases between the germline ends. Germline loops: CDR1 SGHRS, CDR2 YFSETQ. The CDR3 protein is CASSWASEGSYEQYF. The CDR3 region has the DNA TGCGCCAGCAGCTGGGCGTCGGAAGGCTCCTACGAGCAGTACTTC.